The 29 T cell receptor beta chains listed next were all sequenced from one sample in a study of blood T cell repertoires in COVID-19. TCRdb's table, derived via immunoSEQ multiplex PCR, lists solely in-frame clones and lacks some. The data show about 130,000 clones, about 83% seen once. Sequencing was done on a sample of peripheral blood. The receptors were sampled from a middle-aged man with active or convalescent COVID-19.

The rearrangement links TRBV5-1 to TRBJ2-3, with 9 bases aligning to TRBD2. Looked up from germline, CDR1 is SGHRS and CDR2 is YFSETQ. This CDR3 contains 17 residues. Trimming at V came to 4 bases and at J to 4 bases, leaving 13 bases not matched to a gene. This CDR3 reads CASSPVLSGGGADTQYF. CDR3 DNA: TGCGCCAGCAGCCCTGTTCTCAGTGGCGGGGGGGCAGATACGCAGTATTTT. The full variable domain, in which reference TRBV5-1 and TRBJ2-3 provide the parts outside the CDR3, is KAGVTQTPRYLIKTRGQQVTLSCSPISGHRSVSWYQQTPGQGLQFLFEYFSETQRNKGNFPGRFSGRQFSNSRSEMNVSTLELGDSALYLCASSPVLSGGGADTQYFGPGTRLTVL.

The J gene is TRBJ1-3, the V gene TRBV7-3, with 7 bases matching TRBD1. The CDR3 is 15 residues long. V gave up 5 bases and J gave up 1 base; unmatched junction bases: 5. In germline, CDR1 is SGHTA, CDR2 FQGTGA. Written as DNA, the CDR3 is TGTGCCAGCAGCGACCAGGGGGGATCTGGAAACACCATATATTTT. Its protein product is CASSDQGGSGNTIYF.

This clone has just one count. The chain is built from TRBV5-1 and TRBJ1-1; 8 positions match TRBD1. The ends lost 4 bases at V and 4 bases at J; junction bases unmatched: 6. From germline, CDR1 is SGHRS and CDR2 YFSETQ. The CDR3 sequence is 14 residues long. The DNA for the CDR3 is TGCGCCAGCAGCCCTGGACAGGGAGGCACTGAAGCTTTCTTT. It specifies CASSPGQGGTEAFF.

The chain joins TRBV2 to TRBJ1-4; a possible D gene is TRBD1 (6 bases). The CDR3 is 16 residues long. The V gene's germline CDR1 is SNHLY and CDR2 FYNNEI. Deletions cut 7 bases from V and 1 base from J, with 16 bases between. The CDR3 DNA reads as TGTGCCAGCAACCAGAGGGGGGGGCGAACTAATGAAAAACTGTTTTTT. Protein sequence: CASNQRGGRTNEKLFF.

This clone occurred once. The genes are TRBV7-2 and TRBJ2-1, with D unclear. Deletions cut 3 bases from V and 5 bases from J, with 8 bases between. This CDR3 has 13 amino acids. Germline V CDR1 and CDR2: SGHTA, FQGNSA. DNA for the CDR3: TGTGCCAGCAGCTTCGACATCAACAATGAGCAGTTCTTC. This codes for CASSFDINNEQFF.

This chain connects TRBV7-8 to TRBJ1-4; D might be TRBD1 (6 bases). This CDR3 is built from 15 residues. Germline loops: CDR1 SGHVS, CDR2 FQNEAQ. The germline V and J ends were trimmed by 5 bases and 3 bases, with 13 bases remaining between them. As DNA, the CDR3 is TGTGCCAGCAGCAAAAGCGGACAGTCTAATGAAAAACTGTTTTTT. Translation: CASSKSGQSNEKLFF. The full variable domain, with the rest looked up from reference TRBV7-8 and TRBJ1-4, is GAGVSQSPRYKVAKRGQDVALRCDPISGHVSLFWYQQALGQGPEFLTYFQNEAQLDKSGLPSDRFFAERPEGSVSTLKIQRTQQEDSAVYLCASSKSGQSNEKLFFGSGTQLSVL.

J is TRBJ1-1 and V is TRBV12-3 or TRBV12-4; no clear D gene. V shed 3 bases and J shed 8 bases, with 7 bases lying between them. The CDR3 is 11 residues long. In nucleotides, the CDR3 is TGTGCCAGCAGTTTTATTGGCGAAGCTTTCTTT. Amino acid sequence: CASSFIGEAFF.

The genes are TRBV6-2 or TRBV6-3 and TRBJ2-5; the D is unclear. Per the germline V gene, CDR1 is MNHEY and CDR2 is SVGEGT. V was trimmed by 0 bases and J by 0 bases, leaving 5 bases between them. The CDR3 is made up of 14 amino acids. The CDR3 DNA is TGTGCCAGCAGTTACTCGTCTAACCAAGAGACCCAGTACTTC. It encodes CASSYSSNQETQYF.

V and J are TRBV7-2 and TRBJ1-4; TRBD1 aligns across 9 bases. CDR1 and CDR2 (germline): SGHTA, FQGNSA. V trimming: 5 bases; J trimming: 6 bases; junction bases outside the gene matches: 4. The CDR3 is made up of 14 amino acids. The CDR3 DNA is TGTGCCAGCAGCGCCCGGGACAGGGATGAAAAACTGTTTTTT. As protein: CASSARDRDEKLFF.

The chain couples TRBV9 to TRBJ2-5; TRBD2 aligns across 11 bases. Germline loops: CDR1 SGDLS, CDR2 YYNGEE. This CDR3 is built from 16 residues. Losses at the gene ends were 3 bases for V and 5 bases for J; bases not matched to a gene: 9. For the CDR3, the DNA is TGTGCCAGCAGCGCCTGGCTAGCGGGGGGCGGGGAGACCCAGTACTTC. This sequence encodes CASSAWLAGGGETQYF.

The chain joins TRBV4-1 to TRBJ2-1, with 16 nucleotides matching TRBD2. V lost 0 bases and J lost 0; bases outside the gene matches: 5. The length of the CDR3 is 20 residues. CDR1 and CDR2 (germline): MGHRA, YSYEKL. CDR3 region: CASSQEGLAGGGFSYNEQFF. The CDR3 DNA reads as TGCGCCAGCAGCCAAGAGGGACTAGCGGGGGGGGGATTCTCCTACAATGAGCAGTTCTTC.

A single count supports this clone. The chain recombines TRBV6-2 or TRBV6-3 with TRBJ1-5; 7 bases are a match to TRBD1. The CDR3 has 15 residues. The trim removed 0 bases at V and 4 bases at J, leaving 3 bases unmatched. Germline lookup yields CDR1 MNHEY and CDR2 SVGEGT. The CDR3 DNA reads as TGTGCCAGCAGTTACTCGACAGGGTTGAATCAGCCCCAGCATTTT. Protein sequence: CASSYSTGLNQPQHF.

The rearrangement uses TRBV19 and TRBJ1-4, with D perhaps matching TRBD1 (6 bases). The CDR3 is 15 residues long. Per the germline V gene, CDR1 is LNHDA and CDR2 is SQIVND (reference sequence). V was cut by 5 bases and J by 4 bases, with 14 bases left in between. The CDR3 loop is CASSPTGTLNEKLFF. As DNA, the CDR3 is TGTGCCAGTAGTCCAACCGGGACACTTAATGAAAAACTGTTTTTT.

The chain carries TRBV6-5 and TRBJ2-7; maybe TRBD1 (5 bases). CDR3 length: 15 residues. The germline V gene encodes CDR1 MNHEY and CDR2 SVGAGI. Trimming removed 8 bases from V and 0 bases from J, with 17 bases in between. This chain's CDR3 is CASVRGRANSYEQYF. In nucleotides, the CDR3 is TGTGCCAGCGTTAGAGGCAGGGCGAACTCCTACGAGCAGTACTTC.

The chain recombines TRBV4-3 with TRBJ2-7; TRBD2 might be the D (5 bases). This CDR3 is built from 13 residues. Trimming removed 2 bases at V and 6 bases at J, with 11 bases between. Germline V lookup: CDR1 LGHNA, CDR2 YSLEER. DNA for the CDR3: TGCGCCAGCAGCCAAACTCTAGCCCTCGAGCAGTACTTC. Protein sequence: CASSQTLALEQYF.

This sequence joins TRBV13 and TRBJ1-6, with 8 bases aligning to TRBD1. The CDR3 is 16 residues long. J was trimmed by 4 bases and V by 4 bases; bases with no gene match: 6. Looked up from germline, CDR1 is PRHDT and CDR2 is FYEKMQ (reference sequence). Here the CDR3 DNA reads TGTGCCAGCAGCTCCGCAGGGACAGGTTATAATTCACCCCTCCACTTT. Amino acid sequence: CASSSAGTGYNSPLHF.

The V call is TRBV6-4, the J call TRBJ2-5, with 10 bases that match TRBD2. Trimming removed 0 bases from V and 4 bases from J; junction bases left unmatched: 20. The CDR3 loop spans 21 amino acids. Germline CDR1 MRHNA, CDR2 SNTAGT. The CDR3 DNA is TGTGCCAGCAGTGACTCGATCCCTTCGGGGAGCGGGGGGGCGAGAGGAGAGACCCAGTACTTC. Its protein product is CASSDSIPSGSGGARGETQYF.

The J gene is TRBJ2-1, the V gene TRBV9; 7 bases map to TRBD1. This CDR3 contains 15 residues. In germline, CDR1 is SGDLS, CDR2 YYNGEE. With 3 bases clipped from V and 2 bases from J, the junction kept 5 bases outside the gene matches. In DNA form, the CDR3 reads TGTGCCAGCAGCGAACGGGACAGAACCTACAATGAGCAGTTCTTC. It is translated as CASSERDRTYNEQFF.

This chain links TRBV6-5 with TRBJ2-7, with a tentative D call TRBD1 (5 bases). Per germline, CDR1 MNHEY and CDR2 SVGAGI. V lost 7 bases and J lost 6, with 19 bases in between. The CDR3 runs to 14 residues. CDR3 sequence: CASKKHSDISEQYF. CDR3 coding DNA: TGTGCCAGCAAAAAACATTCGGACATTTCCGAGCAGTACTTC.

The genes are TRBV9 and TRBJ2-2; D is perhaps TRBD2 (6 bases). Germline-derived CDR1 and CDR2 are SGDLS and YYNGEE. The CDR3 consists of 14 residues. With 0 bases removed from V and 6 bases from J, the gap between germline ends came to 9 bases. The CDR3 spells CASSVGGGSGELFF. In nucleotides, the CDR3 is TGTGCCAGCAGCGTAGGTGGAGGGTCCGGGGAGCTGTTTTTT.

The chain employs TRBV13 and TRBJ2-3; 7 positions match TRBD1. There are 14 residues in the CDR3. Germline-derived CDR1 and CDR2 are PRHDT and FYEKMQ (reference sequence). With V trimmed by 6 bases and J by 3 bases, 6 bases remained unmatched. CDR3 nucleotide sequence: TGTGCCAGCAGACGTACAGGGGAAACAGATACGCAGTATTTT. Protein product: CASRRTGETDTQYF.

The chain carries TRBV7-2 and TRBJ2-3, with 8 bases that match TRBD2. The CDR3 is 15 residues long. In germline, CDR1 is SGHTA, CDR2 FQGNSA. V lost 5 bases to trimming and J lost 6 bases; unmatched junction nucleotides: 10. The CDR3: CASSPNSGGWDTQYF. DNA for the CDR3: TGTGCCAGCAGCCCCAACAGCGGGGGATGGGATACGCAGTATTTT. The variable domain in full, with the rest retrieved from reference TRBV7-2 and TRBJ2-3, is GAGVSQSPSNKVTEKGKDVELRCDPISGHTALYWYRQSLGQGLEFLIYFQGNSAPDKSGLPSDRFSAERTGGSVSTLTIQRTQQEDSAVYLCASSPNSGGWDTQYFGPGTRLTVL.

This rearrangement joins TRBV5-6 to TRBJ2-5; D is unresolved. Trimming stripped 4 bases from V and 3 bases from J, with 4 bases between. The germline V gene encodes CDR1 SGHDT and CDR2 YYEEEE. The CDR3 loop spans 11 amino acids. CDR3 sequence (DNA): TGTGCCAGCAGCGTTAAAGAGACCCAGTACTTC. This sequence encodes CASSVKETQYF.

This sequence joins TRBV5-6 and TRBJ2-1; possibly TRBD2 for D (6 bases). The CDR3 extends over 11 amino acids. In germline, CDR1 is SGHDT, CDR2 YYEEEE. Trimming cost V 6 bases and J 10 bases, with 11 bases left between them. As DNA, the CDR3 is TGTGCCAGCACCTCTGGGAGGGAGCAGTTCTTC. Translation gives CASTSGREQFF.

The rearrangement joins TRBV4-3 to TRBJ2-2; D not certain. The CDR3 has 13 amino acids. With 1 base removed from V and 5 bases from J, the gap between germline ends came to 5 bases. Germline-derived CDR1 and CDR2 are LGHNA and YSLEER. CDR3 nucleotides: TGCGCCAGCAGCCAAGCCAGGACCGGGGAGCTGTTTTTT. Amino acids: CASSQARTGELFF.

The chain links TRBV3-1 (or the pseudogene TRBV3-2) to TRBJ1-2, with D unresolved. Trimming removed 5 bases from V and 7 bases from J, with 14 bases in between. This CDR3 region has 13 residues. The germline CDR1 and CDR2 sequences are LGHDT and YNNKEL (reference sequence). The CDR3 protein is CASSAGPGSGYTF. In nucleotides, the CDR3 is TGTGCCAGCAGCGCGGGCCCCGGGAGTGGCTACACCTTC.

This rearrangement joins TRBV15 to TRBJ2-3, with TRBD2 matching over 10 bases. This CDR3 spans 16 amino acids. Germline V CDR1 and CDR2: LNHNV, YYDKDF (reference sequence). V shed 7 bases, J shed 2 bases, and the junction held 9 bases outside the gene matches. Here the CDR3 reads CATKASGGFPTDTQYF. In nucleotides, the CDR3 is TGTGCCACCAAGGCTAGCGGGGGCTTTCCCACAGATACGCAGTATTTT.

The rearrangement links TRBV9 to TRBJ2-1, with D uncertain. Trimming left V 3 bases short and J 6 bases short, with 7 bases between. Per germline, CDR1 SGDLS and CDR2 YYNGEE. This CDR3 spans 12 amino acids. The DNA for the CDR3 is TGTGCCAGCAGCGAACAGACCAATGAGCAGTTCTTC. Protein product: CASSEQTNEQFF.

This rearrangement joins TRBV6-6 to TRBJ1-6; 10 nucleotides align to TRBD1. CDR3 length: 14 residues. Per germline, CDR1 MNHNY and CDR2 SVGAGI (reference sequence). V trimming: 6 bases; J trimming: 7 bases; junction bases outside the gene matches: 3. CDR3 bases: TGTGCCAGCAGCCCGGGACAGGGGAATTCACCCCTCCACTTT. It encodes CASSPGQGNSPLHF.